One TCR beta chain is described in this entry. Its antigen is unknown. No much larger clonotype is one base removed from it; base qualities were not supplied. TCR CDR3 regions were amplified from genomic DNA by multiplex PCR using the deep immunoSEQ assay. Genomic DNA extracted from each cell subset was distributed evenly over all wells of several immunoSEQ 96-well plates, and each plate served as one replicate. Each replicate PCR for sorted subsets received about 180 ng genomic DNA, equal to tens of thousands of T cell genomes. The purified libraries were quantified using a Qubit 3.0 fluorometer, sized with a Bioanalyzer 2100, and then quantified again using the KAPA Library Quantification kit. Every immunoSEQ 96-well plate was sequenced on a separate single-read 150-cycle Illumina NextSeq 550 flow cell. Under the source paper's analysis protocol: Because the immunoSEQ output included only junctional sequences and no quality scores, the filtering could not be the same as the filtering used for full-length reads. Sequences were annotated with PyIR, a Python wrapper for IgBLAST v1.9, using IMGT germline references to assign V/J genes and CDR3. Reads were removed for weak V/J assignments (E-value above 1e-6), missing CDR3, stop codons, out-of-frame junctions, or ambiguous translated residues. V3J clonotypes were defined as sequences sharing the same inferred V gene, J gene, and CDR3 amino acid sequence. Percentage overlap between repertoires was computed as shared unique clonotypes divided by the size of the smaller repertoire. Repertoire richness was assessed with RTK rarefaction, the Chao1 estimator, and Recon v2.1 estimates of unobserved clonotypes. OLGA was used to compute generation probabilities for all TCRbeta clonotypes that the gDNA method yielded from a few donors. TCRdb carries this immuneACCESS record with in-frame sequences only. Its versions omit some clonotypes, under half of them owing to an unresolved V gene in the studies checked, with the rest unexplained. Clone size and the V and J calls come from that table; the DNA yielded D and trimming. For this sample there are around 1 million clones; approximately 80% appear just once. Around 1.4% of the sample lies in the top ten.

The data were taken from a study of shared clonotypes between healthy human individuals (dated by TCRdb to 2020 to 2021). For the study in its entirety: A few men and a couple of women, aged 18 to 49 years, made up the cohort. The study deeply sequenced blood TCR repertoires of 5 or 6 healthy adults to estimate repertoire size and the extent of clonotype sharing between individuals. For each donor, CD4 naive and CD4 memory were each given three plates, CD8 naive was given two plates, and CD8 memory was given one plate. Between about 0.94 and 8.9 billion PBMCs per donor were obtained by leukapheresis. Different laboratories and diverse techniques were used to prepare libraries and sequence TCR repertoires, to increase sequencing depth and limit assay-specific biases.

The donors were healthy, HIV-negative adults with no recently reported acute infections or vaccinations. Only Caucasian adults living in Nashville, Tennessee, USA were represented among the donors. CD4+ T cells were enriched by magnetic negative selection; naive cells were then positively selected on CD45RA, and the negative fraction formed the memory subset. After blood collection by leukapheresis, PBMCs were isolated using Ficoll-Histopaque density gradient centrifugation and then cryopreserved in the vapor phase of liquid nitrogen. Analytical flow cytometry was used to check the purity and quantity of each magnetically sorted T cell population. Genomic DNA was isolated from every sorted fraction and measured by UV absorbance on a Nanodrop 2000c. What the work shows at the level of the full study, not this receptor alone: Sampling was limited to blood, and TCR repertoires in tissue likely differ from TCR repertoires in blood. Based on pairwise subsampling, the degree of clonotype sharing among donors was expected to be affected by sequencing depth. Estimated clonotype richness was generally larger for naive than for memory subsets. Across four donors, approximately 4.6% of naive CD4, 3.5% of naive CD8, 2% to 2.5% of memory CD4, and 0.4% to 0.45% of memory CD8 clonotypes were shared. Rarefaction of sorted-subset datasets indicated incomplete sequencing despite the large sequencing depth. Compared with non-shared clonotypes, the clonotypes found in all four sorted-subset donors had higher generation probabilities. Because the study included a small number of donors, the genetic and exposure-history diversity represented was limited.

Trimming at the junction amounts to 5 bases on V and 4 bases on J, and the germline ends lie 24 bases apart. The CDR3 runs 17 amino acids, cysteine and phenylalanine included. Solely the CDR3 DNA is kept, with 51 bases framed from the first base. CDR1 is given as LNHDA and CDR2 as SQIVND, both from the germline V gene (reference sequence). Material for sequencing was memory CD4+ T cells sorted from blood. The label giving this sample's cell subset or site can be read as: CD45RA-negative fraction. The rearranged chain carries TRBV19 and TRBJ2-7; TRBD2 might be the D gene, on 6 matching bases. The sequence came from a man between 18 and 35 years old in good health. Here the CDR3 is given as CASSPRGSFLHGYEQYF. The DNA sequence is as follows: TGTGCCAGTAGTCCCCGGGGGAGCTTCCTTCACGGGTACGAGCAGTACTTC.